The following is a T cell receptor (beta chain) sequence with its context. This sample is part of a study of blood T cell repertoires in COVID-19. Produced via immunoSEQ multiplex PCR; TCRdb's table is partial and in-frame only. The data show some 120,000 clones, approximately 85% seen once. Germline V CDR1 and CDR2: LGHNA, YNFKEQ. The CDR3 extends over 16 amino acids. V gave up 0 bases and J gave up 2 bases; unmatched junction bases: 3. Sequenced input: peripheral blood. The TCR was taken from a woman older than 75 with COVID-19, enrolled during active disease. The chain carries TRBV4-2 and TRBJ2-2, with 7 bases fitting TRBD2. As DNA, the CDR3 is TGTGCCAGCAGCCAAGAGACTAGCTTTAACACCGGGGAGCTGTTTTTT. Encoded protein: CASSQETSFNTGELFF.